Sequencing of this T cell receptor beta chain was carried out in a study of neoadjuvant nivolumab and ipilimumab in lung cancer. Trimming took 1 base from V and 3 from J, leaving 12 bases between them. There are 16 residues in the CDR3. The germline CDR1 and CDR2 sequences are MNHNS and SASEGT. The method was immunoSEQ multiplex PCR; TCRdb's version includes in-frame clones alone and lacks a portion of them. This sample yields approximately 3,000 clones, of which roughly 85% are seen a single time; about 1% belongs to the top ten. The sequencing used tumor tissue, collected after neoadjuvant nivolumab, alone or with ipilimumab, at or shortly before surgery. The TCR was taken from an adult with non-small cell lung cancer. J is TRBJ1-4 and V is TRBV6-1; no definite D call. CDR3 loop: CASSEVLTRANEKLFF. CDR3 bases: TGTGCCAGCAGTGAAGTGCTGACAAGGGCTAATGAAAAACTGTTTTTT.